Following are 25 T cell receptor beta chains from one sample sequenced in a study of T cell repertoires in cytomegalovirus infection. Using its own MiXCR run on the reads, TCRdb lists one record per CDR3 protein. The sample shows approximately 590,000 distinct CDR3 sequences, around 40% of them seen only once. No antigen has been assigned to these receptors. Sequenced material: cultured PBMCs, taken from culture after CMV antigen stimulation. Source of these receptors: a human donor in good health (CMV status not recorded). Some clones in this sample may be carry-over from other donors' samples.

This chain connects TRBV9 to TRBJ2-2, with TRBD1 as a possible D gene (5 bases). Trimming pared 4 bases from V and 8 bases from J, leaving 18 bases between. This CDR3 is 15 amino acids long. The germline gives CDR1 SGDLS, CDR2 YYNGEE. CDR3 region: CASSLGQPRAGELFF. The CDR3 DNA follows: TGTGCCAGCAGCCTTGGACAACCGCGCGCGGGGGAGCTGTTTTTT. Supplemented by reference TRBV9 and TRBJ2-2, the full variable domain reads DSGVTQTPKHLITATGQRVTLRCSPRSGDLSVYWYQQSLDQGLQFLIQYYNGEERAKGNILERFSAQQFPDLHSELNLSSLELGDSALYFCASSLGQPRAGELFFGEGSRLTVL.

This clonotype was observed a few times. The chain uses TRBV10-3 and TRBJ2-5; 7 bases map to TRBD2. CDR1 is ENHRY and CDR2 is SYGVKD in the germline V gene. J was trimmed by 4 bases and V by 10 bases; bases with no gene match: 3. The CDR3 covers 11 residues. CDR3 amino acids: CATGGSETQYF. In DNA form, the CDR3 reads TGTGCCACGGGGGGTTCAGAGACCCAGTACTTC.

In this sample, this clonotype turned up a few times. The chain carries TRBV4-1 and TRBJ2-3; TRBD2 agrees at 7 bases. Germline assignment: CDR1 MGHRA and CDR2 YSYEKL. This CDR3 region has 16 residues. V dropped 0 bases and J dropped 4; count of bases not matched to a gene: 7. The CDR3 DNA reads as TGCGCCAGCAGCCAAGAGGCTAGCGGAGTACCAGATACGCAGTATTTT. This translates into CASSQEASGVPDTQYF.

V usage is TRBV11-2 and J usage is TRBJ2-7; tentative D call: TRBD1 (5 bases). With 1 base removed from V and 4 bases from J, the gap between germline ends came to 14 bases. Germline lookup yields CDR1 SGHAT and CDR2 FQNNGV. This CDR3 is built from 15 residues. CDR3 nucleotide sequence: TGTGCCAGCAGCTTAGTCGAGACAGAGTATTACGAGCAGTACTTC. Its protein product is CASSLVETEYYEQYF.

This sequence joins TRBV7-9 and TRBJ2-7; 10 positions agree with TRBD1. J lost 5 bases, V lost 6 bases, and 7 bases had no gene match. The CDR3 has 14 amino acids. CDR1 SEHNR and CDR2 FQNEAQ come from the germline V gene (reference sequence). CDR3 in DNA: TGTGCCAGCAGGGAACCGGGACAGGGGAACGAGCAGTACTTC. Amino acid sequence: CASREPGQGNEQYF.

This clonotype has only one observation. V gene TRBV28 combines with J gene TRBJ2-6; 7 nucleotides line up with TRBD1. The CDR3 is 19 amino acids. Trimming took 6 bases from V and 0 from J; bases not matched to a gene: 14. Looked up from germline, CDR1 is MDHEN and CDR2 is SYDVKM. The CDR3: CASRPTPGQINSGANVLTF. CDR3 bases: TGTGCCAGCAGACCTACTCCGGGACAGATAAACTCTGGGGCCAACGTCCTGACTTTC.

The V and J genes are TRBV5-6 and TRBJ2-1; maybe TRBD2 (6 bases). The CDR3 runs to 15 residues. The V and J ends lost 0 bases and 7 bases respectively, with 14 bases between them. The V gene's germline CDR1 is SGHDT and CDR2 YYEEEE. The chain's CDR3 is CASSLGGDQWNEQFF. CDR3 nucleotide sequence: TGTGCCAGCAGCTTGGGGGGGGACCAATGGAATGAGCAGTTCTTC.

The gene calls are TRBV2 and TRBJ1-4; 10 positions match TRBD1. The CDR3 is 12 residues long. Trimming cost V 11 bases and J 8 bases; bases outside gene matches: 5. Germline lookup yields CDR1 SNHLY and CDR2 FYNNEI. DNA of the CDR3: TGTGCCGGAGGGACAGGGGCCGAAAAACTGTTTTTT. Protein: CAGGTGAEKLFF.

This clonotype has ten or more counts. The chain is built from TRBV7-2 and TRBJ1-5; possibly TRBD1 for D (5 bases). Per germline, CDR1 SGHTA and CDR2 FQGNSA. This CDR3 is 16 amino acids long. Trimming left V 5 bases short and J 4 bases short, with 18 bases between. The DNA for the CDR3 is TGTGCCAGCAGCCCCCCGGGACCTCCAGCGAATCAGCCCCAGCATTTT. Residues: CASSPPGPPANQPQHF.

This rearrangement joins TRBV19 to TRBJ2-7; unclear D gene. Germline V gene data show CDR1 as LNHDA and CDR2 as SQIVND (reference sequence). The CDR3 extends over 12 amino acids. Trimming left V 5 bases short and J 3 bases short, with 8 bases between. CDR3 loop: CASSRVNYEQYF. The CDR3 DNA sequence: TGTGCCAGTAGTCGGGTCAACTACGAGCAGTACTTC.

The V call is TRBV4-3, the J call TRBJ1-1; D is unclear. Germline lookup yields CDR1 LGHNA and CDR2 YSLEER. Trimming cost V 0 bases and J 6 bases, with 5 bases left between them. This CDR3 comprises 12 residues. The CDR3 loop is CASSQDSAEAFF. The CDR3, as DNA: TGCGCCAGCAGCCAAGATTCGGCTGAAGCTTTCTTT.

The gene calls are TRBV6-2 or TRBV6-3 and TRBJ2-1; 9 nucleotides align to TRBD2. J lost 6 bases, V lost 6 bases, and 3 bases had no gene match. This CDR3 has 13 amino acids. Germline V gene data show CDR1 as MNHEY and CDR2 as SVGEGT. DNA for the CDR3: TGTGCCAGCAGGACTAGCGGCCTCAATGAGCAGTTCTTC. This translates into CASRTSGLNEQFF.

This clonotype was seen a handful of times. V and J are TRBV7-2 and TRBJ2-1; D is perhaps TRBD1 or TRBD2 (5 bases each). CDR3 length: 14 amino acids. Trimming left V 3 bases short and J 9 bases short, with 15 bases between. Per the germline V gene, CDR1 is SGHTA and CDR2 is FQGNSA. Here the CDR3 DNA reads TGTGCCAGCAGCTTCCCGAGAGGGACGTCTGAGCAGTTCTTC. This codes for CASSFPRGTSEQFF. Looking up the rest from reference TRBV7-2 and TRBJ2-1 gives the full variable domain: GAGVSQSPSNKVTEKGKDVELRCDPISGHTALYWYRQSLGQGLEFLIYFQGNSAPDKSGLPSDRFSAERTGGSVSTLTIQRTQQEDSAVYLCASSFPRGTSEQFFGPGTRLTVL.

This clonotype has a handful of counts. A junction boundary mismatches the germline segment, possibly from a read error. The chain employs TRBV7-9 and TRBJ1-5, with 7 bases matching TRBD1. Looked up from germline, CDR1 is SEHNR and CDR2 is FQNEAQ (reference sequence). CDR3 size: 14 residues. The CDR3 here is CASSQTGFNPPQHF. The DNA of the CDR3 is TGTGCCAGCAGCCAGACAGGGTTCAATCCGCCCCAGCATTTT.

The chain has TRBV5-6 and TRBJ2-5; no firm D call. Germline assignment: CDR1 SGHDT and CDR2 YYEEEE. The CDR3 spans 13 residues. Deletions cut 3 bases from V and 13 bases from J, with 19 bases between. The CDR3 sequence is CASSSNRDSPVYF. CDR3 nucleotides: TGTGCCAGCAGCTCCAACCGCGACTCCCCGGTGTACTTC. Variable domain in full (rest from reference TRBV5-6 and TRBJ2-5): DAGVTQSPTHLIKTRGQQVTLRCSPKSGHDTVSWYQQALGQGPQFIFQYYEEEERQRGNFPDRFSGHQFPNYSSELNVNALLLGDSALYLCASSSNRDSPVYFGPGTRLLVL.

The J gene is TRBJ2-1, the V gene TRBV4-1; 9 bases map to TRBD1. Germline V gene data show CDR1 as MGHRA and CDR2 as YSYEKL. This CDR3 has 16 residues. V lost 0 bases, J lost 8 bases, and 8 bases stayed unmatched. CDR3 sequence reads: CASSQDGRQGVHEQFF. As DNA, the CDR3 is TGCGCCAGCAGCCAAGATGGCCGACAGGGGGTCCATGAGCAGTTCTTC.

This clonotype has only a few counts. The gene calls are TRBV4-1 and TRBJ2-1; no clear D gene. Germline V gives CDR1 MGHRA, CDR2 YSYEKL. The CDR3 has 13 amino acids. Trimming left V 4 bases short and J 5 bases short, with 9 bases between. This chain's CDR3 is CASSRRTDNEQFF. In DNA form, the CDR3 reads TGCGCCAGCAGCCGGCGTACCGACAATGAGCAGTTCTTC.

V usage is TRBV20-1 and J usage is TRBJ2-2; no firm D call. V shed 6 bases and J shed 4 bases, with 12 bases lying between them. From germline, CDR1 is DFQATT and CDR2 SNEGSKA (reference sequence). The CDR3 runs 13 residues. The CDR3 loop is CSAHPPSTGELFF. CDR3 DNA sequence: TGCAGTGCCCACCCCCCGAGCACCGGGGAGCTGTTTTTT.

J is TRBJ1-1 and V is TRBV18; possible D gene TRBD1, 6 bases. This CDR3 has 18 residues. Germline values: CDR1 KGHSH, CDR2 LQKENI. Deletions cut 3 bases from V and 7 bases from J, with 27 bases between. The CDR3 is CASSPEHKPMRDRFEAFF. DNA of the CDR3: TGTGCCAGCTCACCTGAACACAAACCCATGCGAGACAGGTTTGAAGCTTTCTTT. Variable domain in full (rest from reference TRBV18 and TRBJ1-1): NAGVMQNPRHLVRRRGQEARLRCSPMKGHSHVYWYRQLPEEGLKFMVYLQKENIIDESGMPKERFSAEFPKEGPSILRIQQVVRGDSAAYFCASSPEHKPMRDRFEAFFGQGTRLTVV.

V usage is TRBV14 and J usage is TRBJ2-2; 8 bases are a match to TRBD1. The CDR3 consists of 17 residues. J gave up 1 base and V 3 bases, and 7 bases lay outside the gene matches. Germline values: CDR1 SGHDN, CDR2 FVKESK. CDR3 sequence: CASSHRQGPMNTGELFF. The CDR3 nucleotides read TGTGCCAGCAGCCACCGACAGGGGCCAATGAACACCGGGGAGCTGTTTTTT.

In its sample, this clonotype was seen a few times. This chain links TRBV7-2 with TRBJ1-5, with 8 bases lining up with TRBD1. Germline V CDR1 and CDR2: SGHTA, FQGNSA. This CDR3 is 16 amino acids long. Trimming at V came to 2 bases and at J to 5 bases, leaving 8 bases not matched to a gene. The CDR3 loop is CASSLIVGQGDQPQHF. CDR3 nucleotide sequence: TGTGCCAGCAGCTTAATAGTTGGACAGGGAGATCAGCCCCAGCATTTT.

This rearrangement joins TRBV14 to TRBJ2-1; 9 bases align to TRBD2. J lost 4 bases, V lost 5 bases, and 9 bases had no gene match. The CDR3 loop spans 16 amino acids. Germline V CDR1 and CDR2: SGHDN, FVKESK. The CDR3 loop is CASSSLAGVRYNEQFF. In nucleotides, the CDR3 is TGTGCCAGCAGCTCGTTAGCGGGAGTCCGTTACAATGAGCAGTTCTTC.

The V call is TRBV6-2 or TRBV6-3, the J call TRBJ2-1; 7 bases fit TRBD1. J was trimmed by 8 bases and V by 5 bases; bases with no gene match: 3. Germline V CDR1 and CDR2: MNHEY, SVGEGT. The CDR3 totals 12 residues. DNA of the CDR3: TGTGCCAGCAGTGACAGGGTGGATGAGCAGTTCTTC. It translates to CASSDRVDEQFF.

CDR3 region: CAASLGADSNQPQHF. The CDR3 DNA follows: TGTGCCGCTAGTTTGGGAGCCGATAGCAATCAGCCCCAGCATTTT. This chain connects TRBV28 to TRBJ1-5; D is unresolved. Between the trimmed V and J ends, which lost 11 bases and 0 bases, there was a span of 17 bases. The germline CDR1 and CDR2 sequences are MDHEN and SYDVKM. The length of the CDR3 is 15 residues. Together with reference TRBV28 and TRBJ1-5, the CDR3 gives the full variable domain: DVKVTQSSRYLVKRTGEKVFLECVQDMDHENMFWYRQDPGLGLRLIYFSYDVKMKEKGDIPEGYSVSREKKERFSLILESASTNQTSMYLCAASLGADSNQPQHFGDGTRLSIL.

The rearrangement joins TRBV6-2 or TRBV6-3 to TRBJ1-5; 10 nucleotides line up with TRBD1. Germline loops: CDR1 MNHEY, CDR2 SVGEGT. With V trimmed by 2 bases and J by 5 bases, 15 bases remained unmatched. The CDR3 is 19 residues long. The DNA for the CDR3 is TGTGCCAGCAGTTACCCCCTGCAATTGGGGACAGGGGAAGATCAGCCCCAGCATTTT. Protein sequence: CASSYPLQLGTGEDQPQHF.